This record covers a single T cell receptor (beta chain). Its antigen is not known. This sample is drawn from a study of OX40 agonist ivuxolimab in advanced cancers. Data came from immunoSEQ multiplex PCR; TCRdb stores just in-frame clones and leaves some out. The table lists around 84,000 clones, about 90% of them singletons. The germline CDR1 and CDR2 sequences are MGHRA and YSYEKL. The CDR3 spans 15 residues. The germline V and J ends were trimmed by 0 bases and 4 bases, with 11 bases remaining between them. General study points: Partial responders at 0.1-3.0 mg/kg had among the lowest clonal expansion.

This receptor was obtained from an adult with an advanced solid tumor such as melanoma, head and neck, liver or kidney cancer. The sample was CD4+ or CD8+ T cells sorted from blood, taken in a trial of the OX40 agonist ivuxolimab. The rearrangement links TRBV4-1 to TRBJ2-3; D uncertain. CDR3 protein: CASSQENPDPDTQYF. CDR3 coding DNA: TGCGCCAGCAGCCAAGAGAATCCGGACCCAGATACGCAGTATTTT.